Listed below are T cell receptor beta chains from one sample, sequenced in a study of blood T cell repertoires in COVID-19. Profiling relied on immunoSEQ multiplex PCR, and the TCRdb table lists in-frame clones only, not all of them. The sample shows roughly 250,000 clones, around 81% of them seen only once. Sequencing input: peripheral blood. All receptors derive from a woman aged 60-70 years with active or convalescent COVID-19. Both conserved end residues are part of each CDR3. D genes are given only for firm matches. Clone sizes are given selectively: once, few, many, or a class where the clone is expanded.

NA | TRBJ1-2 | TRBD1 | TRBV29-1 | CSVGGDRAGYTF | TGCAGCGTTGGGGGGGACAGGGCTGGCTACACCTTC
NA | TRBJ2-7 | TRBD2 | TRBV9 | CASSVGLAGSYEQYF | TGTGCCAGCAGCGTAGGACTAGCGGGGTCCTACGAGCAGTACTTC
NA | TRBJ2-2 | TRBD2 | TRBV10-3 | CAISFRLAGVKDTGELFF | TGTGCCATCAGCTTCCGACTAGCGGGGGTTAAGGACACCGGGGAGCTGTTTTTT
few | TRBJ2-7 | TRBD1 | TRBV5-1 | CASSDPGTGVYEQYF | TGCGCCAGCAGCGACCCCGGGACAGGGGTCTACGAGCAGTACTTC
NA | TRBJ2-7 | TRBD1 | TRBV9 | CASSANPGQGREQYF | TGTGCCAGCAGCGCGAACCCGGGACAGGGAAGGGAGCAGTACTTC
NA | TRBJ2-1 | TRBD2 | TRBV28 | CASSPAGGSVHNEQFF | TGTGCCAGCAGCCCGGCGGGGGGGTCGGTCCACAATGAGCAGTTCTTC
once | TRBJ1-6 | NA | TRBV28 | CASIVSANSYNSPLHF | TGTGCCAGCATAGTTTCCGCCAACTCCTATAATTCACCCCTCCACTTT
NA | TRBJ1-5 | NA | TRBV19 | CASSTHYNQPQHF | TGTGCCAGTAGCACTCATTATAATCAGCCCCAGCATTTT
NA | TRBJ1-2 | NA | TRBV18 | CASSPREGPLGRYGYTF | TGTGCCAGCTCACCAAGGGAAGGGCCGCTAGGGAGGTATGGCTACACCTTC
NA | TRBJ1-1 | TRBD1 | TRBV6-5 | CASRQPGQGTEAFF | TGTGCCAGCAGACAACCGGGACAGGGGACTGAAGCTTTCTTT
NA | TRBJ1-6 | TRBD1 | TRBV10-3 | CAISEGAGTENSPLHF | TGTGCCATCAGTGAGGGAGCCGGGACAGAGAATTCACCCCTCCACTTT
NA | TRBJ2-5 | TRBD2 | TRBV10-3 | CAISASGGDMYKETQYF | TGTGCCATCAGCGCAAGCGGGGGGGATATGTACAAAGAGACCCAGTACTTC
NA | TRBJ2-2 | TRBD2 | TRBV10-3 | CATSGGVDTGELFF | TGTGCCACCTCGGGAGGGGTAGACACCGGGGAGCTGTTTTTT
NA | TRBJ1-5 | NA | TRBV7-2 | CASSLWGASNQPQHF | TGTGCCAGCAGCTTATGGGGCGCGAGCAATCAGCCCCAGCATTTT
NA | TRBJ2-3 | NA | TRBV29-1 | CSVESGAIDTQYF | TGCAGCGTTGAATCTGGGGCTATAGATACGCAGTATTTT
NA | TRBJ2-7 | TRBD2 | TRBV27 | CASSLAGGLYEQYF | TGTGCCAGCAGCTTAGCGGGAGGGTTATACGAGCAGTACTTC
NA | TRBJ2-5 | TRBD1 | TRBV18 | CASSRRTGESQETQYF | TGTGCCAGCTCACGACGGACAGGGGAGTCACAAGAGACCCAGTACTTC
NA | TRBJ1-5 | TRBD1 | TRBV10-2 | CASSPTGGDQPQHF | TGCGCCAGCAGTCCAACAGGGGGTGATCAGCCCCAGCATTTT
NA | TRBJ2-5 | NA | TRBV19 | CASSIGRQDQETQYF | TGTGCCAGTAGTATAGGTCGACAGGACCAAGAGACCCAGTACTTC
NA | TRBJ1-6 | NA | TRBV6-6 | CASSLTDGVGNRSPLHF | TGTGCCAGCAGTCTCACCGACGGGGTAGGGAATAGGTCACCCCTCCACTTT
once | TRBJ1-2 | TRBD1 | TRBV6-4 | CASSERTGGGYTF | TGTGCCAGCAGTGAGAGGACAGGGGGTGGCTACACCTTC
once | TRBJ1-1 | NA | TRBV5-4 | CATMRGNTEAFF | TGTGCCACCATGCGGGGGAACACTGAAGCTTTCTTT
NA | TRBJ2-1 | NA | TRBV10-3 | CAISESGASSSYNEQFF | TGTGCCATCAGTGAGTCTGGGGCTTCCAGCTCCTACAATGAGCAGTTCTTC
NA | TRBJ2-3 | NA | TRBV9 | CASSVGLPDTQYF | TGTGCCAGCAGCGTCGGACTCCCAGATACGCAGTATTTT
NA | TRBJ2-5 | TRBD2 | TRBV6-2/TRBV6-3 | CASSYETERGERETQYF | TGTGCCAGCAGTTACGAGACGGAGCGGGGGGAGAGAGAGACCCAGTACTTC
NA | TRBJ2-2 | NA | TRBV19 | CASSPSSGELFF | TGTGCCAGTAGTCCGTCCTCCGGGGAGCTGTTTTTT
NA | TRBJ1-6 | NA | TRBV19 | CASAGTLGSPLHF | TGTGCCAGTGCCGGGACTTTGGGTTCACCCCTCCACTTT
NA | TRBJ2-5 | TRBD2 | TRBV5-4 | CASSLGTSWETQYF | TGTGCCAGCAGCTTGGGGACTAGCTGGGAGACCCAGTACTTC
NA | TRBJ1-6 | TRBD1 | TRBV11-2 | CASSPTTGGYGSPLHF | TGTGCCAGCAGCCCCACGACAGGGGGGTATGGTTCACCCCTCCACTTT
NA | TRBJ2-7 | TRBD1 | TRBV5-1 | CASSRDRGPTYEQYF | TGCGCCAGCAGCAGGGACAGGGGGCCCACCTACGAGCAGTACTTC
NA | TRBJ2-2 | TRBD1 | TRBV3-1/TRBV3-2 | CASSHRQGATGELFF | TGTGCCAGCAGCCACCGACAGGGGGCGACCGGGGAGCTGTTTTTT
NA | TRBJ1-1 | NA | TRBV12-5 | CASGSWTDTEAFF | TGTGCTAGTGGTTCATGGACAGATACTGAAGCTTTCTTT
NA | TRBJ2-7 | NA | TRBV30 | CAWSVQFYEQYF | TGTGCCTGGAGTGTACAATTCTACGAGCAGTACTTC
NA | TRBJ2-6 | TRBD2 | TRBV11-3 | CASSPGLAGDPGANVLTF | TGTGCCAGCAGCCCCGGACTAGCGGGAGATCCCGGGGCCAACGTCCTGACTTTC
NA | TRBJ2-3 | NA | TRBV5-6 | CASSFGGYSTDTQYF | TGTGCCAGCAGCTTTGGCGGCTATAGCACAGATACGCAGTATTTT
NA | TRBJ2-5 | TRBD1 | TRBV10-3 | CAISRTGEPGETQYF | TGTGCCATCAGCCGGACAGGCGAGCCTGGAGAGACCCAGTACTTC
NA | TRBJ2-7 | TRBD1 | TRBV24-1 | CATRGQGSYEQYF | TGTGCCACCAGGGGACAGGGCTCCTACGAGCAGTACTTC
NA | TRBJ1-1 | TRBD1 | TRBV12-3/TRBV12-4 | CASSPGTDEAFF | TGTGCCAGCAGCCCCGGGACAGATGAAGCTTTCTTT
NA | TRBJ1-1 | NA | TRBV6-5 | CASRGGAVSSAFF | TGTGCCAGCAGGGGGGGGGCAGTCAGTTCGGCTTTCTTT
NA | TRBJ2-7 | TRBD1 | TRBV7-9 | CASSLEDRGPQVEQYF | TGTGCCAGCAGCTTAGAAGACAGGGGTCCTCAGGTGGAGCAGTACTTC
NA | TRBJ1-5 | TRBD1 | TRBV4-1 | CASSLGQAPGPQHF | TGCGCCAGCAGCCTCGGACAGGCCCCAGGGCCCCAGCATTTT
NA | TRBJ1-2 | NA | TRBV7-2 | CASSLAGEVGGYTF | TGTGCCAGCAGCTTAGCTGGGGAGGTGGGTGGCTACACCTTC
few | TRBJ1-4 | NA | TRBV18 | CASSPGGLNEKLFF | TGTGCCAGCTCACCGGGGGGGCTTAATGAAAAACTGTTTTTT
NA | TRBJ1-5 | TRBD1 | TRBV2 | CASSEGQGELQPQHF | TGTGCCAGCAGTGAGGGACAGGGGGAATTGCAGCCCCAGCATTTT
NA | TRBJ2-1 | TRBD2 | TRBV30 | CASSGASYNEQFF | TGTGCCTCCAGCGGGGCAAGCTACAATGAGCAGTTCTTC
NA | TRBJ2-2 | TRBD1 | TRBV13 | CASSPRTGTGVPGELFF | TGTGCCAGCAGCCCCAGAACCGGGACAGGGGTGCCCGGGGAGCTGTTTTTT
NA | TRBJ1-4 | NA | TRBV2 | CASSEWAINEKLFF | TGTGCCAGCAGTGAGTGGGCCATTAATGAAAAACTGTTTTTT